The T cell receptor (beta chain) under discussion was sequenced for a study of T cells after posttransplantation cyclophosphamide. Points on this clone: Its antigen is still unknown.

Germline loops: CDR1 MNHEY, CDR2 SMNVEV (reference sequence). The junction had 7 bases not matched to a gene; V was cut back by 1 base and J by 3 bases. CDR3 size: 16 residues. Using immunoSEQ multiplex PCR, the repertoire was profiled, and TCRdb retains in-frame clones only, with some absent. The table shows about 4,500 clones, with 75% to 90% occurring only once. Cyclophosphamide on days +3 and +4 followed busulfan-fludarabine conditioning and a marrow graft. Study-level findings and limits: TRB overlap between skin or GI tissue T cells and blood was limited. Donor CD8+ memory clones often dominated recipient blood repertoires at later times. TRB clonality was highly associated with recipient CMV seropositivity and reactivation.

The receptor comes from a male patient between 45 and 59 years old who received an allogeneic stem cell transplant from a related donor and was CMV-positive. Certain T cells may be donor cells from the graft. The rearrangement uses TRBV27 and TRBJ2-5; 8 bases agree with TRBD2. Sequenced here: PBMCs, sampled after allogeneic stem cell transplant with posttransplant cyclophosphamide. CDR3 DNA: TGTGCCAGCAGTTTATACCCCGGGAGGGGAGAAGAGACCCAGTACTTC. Its protein is CASSLYPGRGEETQYF.